One T cell receptor beta chain is described in this entry. Its antigen target is currently unknown. Per-base qualities were not stored, and no clone one base away is much larger. CD8 naive samples were CD45RO-negative cells positively selected for CCR7, giving a CD45RA+CCR7+ population that excluded TemRA cells. Donors were healthy HIV-negative adults with no recently reported acute infections or vaccinations. Every donor was a Caucasian adult living in Nashville, Tennessee, USA. Blood was collected by leukapheresis, and PBMCs were isolated by Ficoll-Histopaque density gradient centrifugation and then cryopreserved in liquid nitrogen vapor phase. Purity and quantity of every magnetically sorted T cell population were checked by analytical flow cytometry. From each sorted fraction, genomic DNA was isolated and quantified by UV absorbance on a Nanodrop 2000c. Based on the germline V gene, the CDR1 and CDR2 sequences are MNHEY and SVGAGI. There are 13 amino acids in the CDR3, from cysteine to phenylalanine inclusive. Of the read, only the CDR3 DNA is kept; its 39 bases are in frame from base 1. A distance of 8 bases separates the germline ends of V and J, which lose 2 bases and 4 bases respectively.

Using the deep immunoSEQ assay, multiplex PCR amplified TCR CDR3 regions from genomic DNA. Extracted genomic DNA from each cell subset was spread evenly across all wells of several immunoSEQ 96-well plates, with each plate serving as a replicate. For sorted subsets, each replicate PCR was loaded with roughly 200 ng genomic DNA, equivalent to 30,000 or so T cell genomes. The purified libraries were quantified using a Qubit 3.0 fluorometer, sized with a Bioanalyzer 2100, and then quantified again using the KAPA Library Quantification kit. Each immunoSEQ 96-well plate was sequenced on its own single-read 150-cycle Illumina NextSeq 550 flow cell. Per the source publication's procedure: The immunoSEQ output contained only junctional sequences without quality scores, so filtering could not match that applied to full-length reads. Sequences were annotated with PyIR, a Python wrapper for IgBLAST v1.9, using IMGT germline references to assign V/J genes and CDR3. Any read was removed if the V/J assignment was weak (E-value above 1e-6), the CDR3 was missing, or the read contained stop codons, out-of-frame junctions, or ambiguous translated residues. V3J clonotypes were defined as sequences sharing the same inferred V gene, J gene, and CDR3 amino acid sequence. Percentage overlap between repertoires was computed as shared unique clonotypes divided by the size of the smaller repertoire. Richness of each repertoire was evaluated using RTK rarefaction, the Chao1 estimator, and Recon v2.1 estimates of unobserved clonotypes. For all TCRbeta clonotypes obtained by the gDNA method from four donors, generation probabilities were computed with OLGA. This is the immuneACCESS table as TCRdb keeps it, with only in-frame sequences that have V and J called. A part of the clones is gone; compared with another copy, unresolved V genes explain less than half, and the rest is unexplained. V and J calls and clone size come straight from that table; D and trimming were deduced from the DNA. This sample is represented by around 2.1 million clones; 85% to 95% of them were singletons. Around 1.7% of the sample is held by the ten biggest clonotypes.

The sample belongs to a study of shared clonotypes between healthy human individuals (dated by TCRdb to 2020 to 2021). Turning to the overall study: The cohort included three men and a couple of women between 18 and 49 years of age. For each donor, three plates each were used for CD4 naive and CD4 memory, two plates were used for CD8 naive, and one plate was used for CD8 memory. Per donor, leukapheresis produced somewhere between about 0.8 and 9 billion PBMCs. To estimate repertoire size and how much clonotype sharing occurs between individuals, the study deeply sequenced the blood TCR repertoires of several healthy adults. To increase sequencing depth and limit assay-specific biases, TCR repertoire library preparation and sequencing were carried out by different laboratories using diverse techniques. The study at large found these results: Because the study included only a small number of donors, the genetic and exposure-history diversity represented was limited. Higher generation probabilities were observed for clonotypes shared by all four sorted-subset donors than for non-shared clonotypes. Even with the large sequencing depth, rarefaction of the sorted-subset datasets indicated that sequencing was incomplete. Larger estimated clonotype richness was generally found for naive subsets than for memory subsets. Pairwise subsampling led to the expectation that sequencing depth would affect the degree of clonotype sharing among donors. Sharing across a few donors was observed for around 5% of naive CD4, 3% to 3.5% of naive CD8, over 2% of memory CD4, and around 0.42% of memory CD8 clonotypes. Sampling was limited to blood, and TCR repertoires in tissue likely differ from TCR repertoires in blood.

Sequenced sample: naive CD8+ T cells from PBMCs. The sample's cell subset or site label, decoded: CD45RA+CCR7+. The chain is encoded by TRBV6-5 joined to TRBJ1-1; the D gene identity is not certain. This receptor was taken from a man in his late teens or twenties in good health. Some clones in this sample may be carry-over from other donors' samples. The DNA is TGTGCCAGCAGTTACGGGAAGATCACTGAAGCTTTCTTT. This codes for CASSYGKITEAFF.